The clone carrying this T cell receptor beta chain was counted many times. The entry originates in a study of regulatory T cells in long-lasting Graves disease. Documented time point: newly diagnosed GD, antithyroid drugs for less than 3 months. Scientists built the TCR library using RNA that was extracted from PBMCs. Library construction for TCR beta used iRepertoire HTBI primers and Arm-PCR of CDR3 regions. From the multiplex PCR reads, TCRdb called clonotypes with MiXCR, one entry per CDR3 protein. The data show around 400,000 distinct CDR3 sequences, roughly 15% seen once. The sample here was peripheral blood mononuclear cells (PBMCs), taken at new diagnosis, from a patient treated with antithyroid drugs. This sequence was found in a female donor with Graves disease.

This chain's CDR3 is CASSHGLGGYEQYF. CDR3 bases: TGCGCCAGCAGCCATGGCCTGGGCGGCTACGAGCAGTACTTC. This chain uses TRBV4-3 with TRBJ2-7; D is unresolved. V dropped 3 bases and J dropped 3 bases, with 12 bases sitting between them. This CDR3 has 14 residues. The V gene's germline CDR1 is LGHNA and CDR2 YSLEER.